Below, 23 T cell receptor beta chains from the same sample are listed, as sequenced in a study of CD8 T cells in Susac syndrome. RNA, at roughly 0.45 to 1 ug, was reverse transcribed with random hexamers. In TCRdb, the immunoSEQ multiplex PCR reads were re-called with MiXCR into one record per CDR3 protein. This table holds 150,000 to 200,000 distinct CDR3 sequences, over 90% found once. Source material: CD8+ T cells from PBMCs. All receptors come from a human donor with Susac syndrome.

This sequence joins TRBV4-1 and TRBJ2-1; no clear D. Germline values: CDR1 MGHRA, CDR2 YSYEKL. This CDR3 comprises 11 residues. Trimming pared 3 bases from V and 11 bases from J, leaving 8 bases between. In DNA, the CDR3 is TGCGCCAGCAGCCAGACCGGTCAGCAGTTCTTC. Its translation is CASSQTGQQFF.

V gene TRBV27 combines with J gene TRBJ1-2; D unresolved. The CDR3 sequence is 14 residues long. In germline, CDR1 is MNHEY, CDR2 SMNVEV (reference sequence). Trimming left V 5 bases short and J 2 bases short, with 12 bases between. The CDR3 is CASSVGRPNYGYTF. The CDR3 DNA reads TGTGCCAGCAGTGTCGGCAGGCCAAACTATGGCTACACCTTC.

The rearrangement links TRBV24-1 to TRBJ1-2; 9 nucleotides match TRBD1. Unmatched junction bases numbered 6, after V lost 12 bases and J lost 2 bases. The CDR3 contains 13 residues. Looked up from germline, CDR1 is KGHDR and CDR2 is SFDVKD. This CDR3 is CASRQGDNYGYTF. CDR3 DNA: TGTGCCTCACGACAGGGGGACAACTATGGCTACACCTTC.

The chain employs TRBV27 and TRBJ2-7; a weak D match, TRBD1 (5 bases). The CDR3 is 15 residues long. The germline V gene has CDR1 MNHEY and CDR2 SMNVEV (reference sequence). The V end lost 0 bases, the J end lost 1 base, and 10 bases lay between the germline ends. The chain's CDR3 is CASSLSQGYSYEQYF. The CDR3 DNA reads TGTGCCAGCAGTTTATCTCAGGGATATTCCTACGAGCAGTACTTC.

This clonotype was observed a few times. The gene calls are TRBV29-1 and TRBJ2-1, with D perhaps TRBD1 or TRBD2 (5 bases each). Germline V lookup: CDR1 SQVTM, CDR2 ANQGSEA. Trimming removed 0 bases at V and 7 bases at J, with 13 bases between. The CDR3 has 14 amino acids. CDR3 coding DNA: TGCAGCGTTGAAGATCCGGGGACGGGTAATGAGCAGTTCTTC. Translating gives CSVEDPGTGNEQFF.

CDR3 in DNA: TGTGCCAGCAGCTACAAGGGACAGCCGAGGCGGCCCCAGCATTTT. Protein: CASSYKGQPRRPQHF. V usage is TRBV7-4 and J usage is TRBJ1-5; TRBD1 matches 7 bases. The V segment lost 4 bases and the J segment 9 bases; nucleotides outside the gene matches: 12. Germline lookup yields CDR1 SGHVT and CDR2 SQSDAQ. The CDR3 is made up of 15 amino acids.

The gene calls are TRBV27 and TRBJ2-1, with D hard to call. Germline V gene sequence: CDR1 MNHEY, CDR2 SMNVEV (reference sequence). V gave up 7 bases and J gave up 5 bases, with 12 bases separating them. CDR3 length: 13 amino acids. CDR3 sequence (DNA): TGTGCCAGCAAGAACTCGATGGACAATGAGCAGTTCTTC. This codes for CASKNSMDNEQFF.

The genes are TRBV7-6 and TRBJ2-1; D might be TRBD2 (6 bases). The V and J ends lost 2 bases and 3 bases respectively, with 11 bases between them. The CDR3 has 15 residues. Per the germline V gene, CDR1 is SGHVS and CDR2 is FNYEAQ. The CDR3 is CASSLTAGSYNEQFF. The CDR3 DNA sequence: TGTGCCAGCAGCTTAACCGCGGGGAGCTACAATGAGCAGTTCTTC.

V and J are TRBV5-1 and TRBJ2-3; D might be TRBD2 (5 bases). The ends were cut back, 3 bases at V and 4 bases at J, with 12 bases in the middle. CDR3 size: 14 residues. Germline V CDR1 and CDR2: SGHRS, YFSETQ. The CDR3 loop is CASSSEGPPDTQYF. The CDR3 DNA follows: TGCGCCAGCAGCTCTGAGGGTCCTCCAGATACGCAGTATTTT.

Only one count was recorded for this clonotype. This chain joins TRBV5-6 and TRBJ1-1; the D is unclear. This CDR3 spans 12 amino acids. CDR1 and CDR2 from the germline V gene are SGHDT and YYEEEE. Trimming left V 4 bases short and J 5 bases short, with 9 bases between. CDR3 amino acids: CASSIDATEAFF. The CDR3 coding sequence is TGTGCCAGCAGCATTGACGCGACTGAAGCTTTCTTT. Full variable domain (remainder filled in from reference TRBV5-6 and TRBJ1-1): DAGVTQSPTHLIKTRGQQVTLRCSPKSGHDTVSWYQQALGQGPQFIFQYYEEEERQRGNFPDRFSGHQFPNYSSELNVNALLLGDSALYLCASSIDATEAFFGQGTRLTVV.

In DNA, the CDR3 is TGCAGTGCTAGTCCGGGCCGATCCTACGAGCAGTACTTC. It specifies CSASPGRSYEQYF. The chain uses TRBV20-1 and TRBJ2-7; D uncertain. Trimming left V 3 bases short and J 1 base short, with 10 bases between. Looked up from germline, CDR1 is DFQATT and CDR2 is SNEGSKA (reference sequence). The CDR3 loop spans 13 amino acids.

This chain connects TRBV20-1 to TRBJ2-5; 7 nucleotides align to TRBD1. Per germline, CDR1 DFQATT and CDR2 SNEGSKA (reference sequence). CDR3 size: 14 residues. Losses at the gene ends were 5 bases for V and 3 bases for J; bases not matched to a gene: 9. CDR3 DNA: TGCAGTGCTCAACAGGGACAGACAGAAGAGACCCAGTACTTC. Translating it yields CSAQQGQTEETQYF.

The chain has TRBV5-1 and TRBJ2-7, with 7 bases aligning to TRBD1. Per the germline V gene, CDR1 is SGHRS and CDR2 is YFSETQ. CDR3 length equals 14 residues. The V and J ends lost 6 bases and 2 bases, in that order; junction bases with no gene match: 8. CDR3 region: CASNRQGATYEQYF. CDR3 nucleotides: TGCGCCAGCAATAGACAGGGTGCGACCTACGAGCAGTACTTC.

This chain links TRBV27 with TRBJ2-3; D may be TRBD2 (5 bases). This CDR3 region has 14 residues. From germline, CDR1 is MNHEY and CDR2 SMNVEV (reference sequence). V gave up 3 bases and J gave up 6 bases, with 13 bases separating them. The CDR3 DNA follows: TGTGCCAGCAGTTTCGGACTTAGTCCGGATACGCAGTATTTT. It is translated as CASSFGLSPDTQYF.

The J gene is TRBJ2-1, the V gene TRBV12-3 or TRBV12-4; TRBD1 matches 7 bases. The CDR3 has 15 amino acids. V lost 7 bases and J lost 6; bases outside the gene matches: 12. The CDR3 region is CASKSPNGQANEQFF. The CDR3 DNA reads TGTGCCAGCAAGTCCCCTAACGGACAGGCCAATGAGCAGTTCTTC.

This clonotype showed up just once. The gene calls are TRBV10-3 and TRBJ2-5; D not certain. The V end was cut by 4 bases, the J end by 5 bases, with 11 bases between. The CDR3 is made up of 13 amino acids. CDR1 and CDR2 (germline): ENHRY, SYGVKD. The CDR3 sequence is CAISGLGTETQYF. The CDR3 nucleotides are TGTGCCATCAGTGGCCTGGGTACGGAGACCCAGTACTTC.

The genes are TRBV5-4 and TRBJ2-5; 12 bases map to TRBD2. The CDR3 is 17 residues long. V lost 4 bases and J lost 7; bases outside the gene matches: 14. Germline values: CDR1 SGHNT, CDR2 YYREEE (reference sequence). The DNA of the CDR3 is TGTGCCAGCAGCCTGGACGCTAGCGGGAGGGCCGATACGACCCAGTACTTC. Its translation is CASSLDASGRADTTQYF.

The CDR3 loop is CASCPPRVISDYGYTF. The CDR3 DNA follows: TGTGCCAGCTGCCCGCCCAGGGTGATCAGCGACTATGGCTACACCTTC. The J gene is TRBJ1-2, the V gene TRBV12-3 or TRBV12-4, with D perhaps TRBD1 (5 bases). This CDR3 region has 16 residues. V was cut by 8 bases and J by 3 bases, with 22 bases left in between.

This chain joins TRBV2 and TRBJ1-6, with D uncertain. The CDR3 spans 15 residues. Trimming removed 2 bases from V and 10 bases from J, with 15 bases in between. CDR1 and CDR2 from the germline V gene are SNHLY and FYNNEI. The CDR3 loop is CASSESNSPRSPLHF. As DNA, the CDR3 is TGTGCCAGCAGTGAAAGCAACAGTCCACGGTCACCCCTCCACTTT.

This chain links TRBV29-1 with TRBJ2-3, with 8 nucleotides matching TRBD1. This CDR3 comprises 12 residues. Germline loops: CDR1 SQVTM, CDR2 ANQGSEA. The V and J ends lost 6 bases and 11 bases, in that order; junction bases with no gene match: 10. The CDR3 DNA follows: TGCAGCGTAGATACCGGGACAGGAAAGCAGTATTTT. Protein: CSVDTGTGKQYF.

V usage is TRBV20-1 and J usage is TRBJ2-7; 9 bases agree with TRBD1. The germline V gene encodes CDR1 DFQATT and CDR2 SNEGSKA (reference sequence). This CDR3 spans 15 amino acids. V dropped 2 bases and J dropped 4; count of bases not matched to a gene: 9. The CDR3 loop reads CSARSNRDRVYEQYF. The CDR3 DNA follows: TGCAGTGCTAGATCAAACCGGGACAGGGTGTACGAGCAGTACTTC.

This chain joins TRBV4-1 and TRBJ2-7; TRBD2 aligns across 9 bases. The CDR3 covers 15 residues. CDR1 and CDR2 from the germline V gene are MGHRA and YSYEKL. V lost 5 bases to trimming and J lost 4 bases; unmatched junction nucleotides: 9. This CDR3 reads CASSFYSGSGYEQYF. Written as DNA, the CDR3 is TGCGCCAGCAGCTTCTATAGCGGGAGTGGGTACGAGCAGTACTTC.

This chain uses TRBV5-1 with TRBJ2-7, with 9 bases lining up with TRBD2. Losses at the gene ends were 4 bases for V and 5 bases for J; bases not matched to a gene: 7. CDR3 length equals 14 residues. Per germline, CDR1 SGHRS and CDR2 YFSETQ. The CDR3: CASSQTSGYDEQYF. CDR3 bases: TGCGCCAGCAGCCAGACTAGCGGTTATGACGAGCAGTACTTC.